What follows are 20 T cell receptor beta chains derived from one specimen sequenced in a study of T cell changes during pregnancy in multiple sclerosis. Data came from immunoSEQ multiplex PCR; TCRdb stores just in-frame clones and leaves some out. The profile shows tens of thousands of clones, roughly 92% of them singletons. Sequencing was performed on peripheral blood, taken in the first trimester of pregnancy. The receptors come from a female donor with multiple sclerosis, enrolled in a pregnancy study.

The chain combines TRBV19 with TRBJ2-7; the D is unclear. The CDR3 loop spans 13 amino acids. Deletions cut 2 bases from V and 5 bases from J, with 10 bases between. Germline CDR1 LNHDA, CDR2 SQIVND (reference sequence). The CDR3 sequence is CASSISLSNEQYF. CDR3 in DNA: TGTGCCAGTAGTATATCGTTGTCTAACGAGCAGTACTTC.

The J gene is TRBJ1-2, the V gene TRBV7-2; TRBD1 is a possible D gene (6 bases). Trimming pared 0 bases from V and 7 bases from J, leaving 12 bases between. The CDR3 has 14 amino acids. CDR1 SGHTA and CDR2 FQGNSA come from the germline V gene. The CDR3 bases are TGTGCCAGCAGCTTAGCGGGGGAGGGGGGTGGCTACACCTTC. Translation: CASSLAGEGGGYTF.

The chain carries TRBV28 and TRBJ2-2, with unresolved D. Per germline, CDR1 MDHEN and CDR2 SYDVKM. This CDR3 contains 13 residues. V was trimmed by 4 bases and J by 4 bases, leaving 7 bases between them. For the CDR3, the DNA is TGTGCCAGCAGTTCCCTCCCCACCGGGGAGCTGTTTTTT. This encodes CASSSLPTGELFF.

The gene calls are TRBV9 and TRBJ2-7; a possible D gene is TRBD1 (6 bases). Trimming removed 0 bases at V and 1 base at J, with 11 bases between. CDR1 is SGDLS and CDR2 is YYNGEE in the germline V gene. There are 15 residues in the CDR3. The CDR3 region is CASSVDGGLSYEQYF. CDR3 sequence (DNA): TGTGCCAGCAGCGTAGATGGGGGCCTATCCTACGAGCAGTACTTC.

This chain uses TRBV7-2 with TRBJ2-1; 7 bases line up with TRBD2. V trimming: 6 bases; J trimming: 5 bases; junction bases outside the gene matches: 10. The CDR3 runs 15 residues. Germline V gives CDR1 SGHTA, CDR2 FQGNSA. The CDR3 spells CASSYSRGSNNEQFF. CDR3 nucleotide sequence: TGTGCCAGCAGTTATTCGCGGGGGAGCAACAATGAGCAGTTCTTC.

The rearrangement uses TRBV6-6 and TRBJ2-1, with 7 bases lining up with TRBD1. The CDR3 is made up of 13 amino acids. V dropped 5 bases and J dropped 7; count of bases not matched to a gene: 5. The germline CDR1 and CDR2 sequences are MNHNY and SVGAGI (reference sequence). The CDR3 protein is CASSLPGQNEQFF. DNA for the CDR3: TGTGCCAGCAGTCTACCGGGACAGAATGAGCAGTTCTTC.

CDR3 sequence (DNA): TGTGCCAGCAGCACGACAGAAAACTATGGCTACACCTTC. Its translation is CASSTTENYGYTF. The V call is TRBV27, the J call TRBJ1-2, with D possibly being TRBD1 (5 bases). V gave up 6 bases and J gave up 2 bases, with 10 bases separating them. Germline CDR1 is MNHEY and CDR2 is SMNVEV (reference sequence). This CDR3 is 13 amino acids long.

The rearrangement links TRBV19 to TRBJ2-5; 11 bases align to TRBD1. The J call is doubtful: the DNA matches TRBJ2-7 better. CDR1 LNHDA and CDR2 SQIVND come from the germline V gene (reference sequence). The CDR3 length is 15 residues. The CDR3 region is CASSFAGTGGYEQYF. CDR3 nucleotides: TGTGCCAGTAGTTTCGCTGGGACAGGGGGCTACGAGCAGTACTTC.

In its sample, this clone was seen a few times. In nucleotides, the CDR3 is TGTGCCAGCAGTGGATTGGGACAGGGCCTGCCCTACGAGCAGTACTTC. It codes for CASSGLGQGLPYEQYF. The chain recombines TRBV27 with TRBJ2-7; TRBD1 agrees at 9 bases. The CDR3 spans 16 residues. Trimming took 5 bases from V and 2 from J; bases not matched to a gene: 10. CDR1 is MNHEY and CDR2 is SMNVEV in the germline V gene (reference sequence).

This chain uses TRBV4-3 with TRBJ1-1; 8 bases align to TRBD1. From germline, CDR1 is LGHNA and CDR2 YSLEER. This CDR3 has 17 amino acids. Germline trimming cut 3 bases from V and 0 bases from J; bases unmatched to any gene: 9. The DNA for the CDR3 is TGCGCCAGCAGCCAGGGACAGGAGGCATCCATGAACACTGAAGCTTTCTTT. Translation gives CASSQGQEASMNTEAFF.

The rearrangement joins TRBV6-1 to TRBJ1-4; D not resolved. The CDR3 covers 14 residues. Germline V gene data show CDR1 as MNHNS and CDR2 as SASEGT. Trimming cost V 6 bases and J 0 bases, with 8 bases left between them. CDR3 protein: CASRRFATNEKLFF. Here the CDR3 DNA reads TGTGCCAGCAGACGGTTTGCAACTAATGAAAAACTGTTTTTT.

The chain uses TRBV6-5 and TRBJ2-1; D is possibly TRBD1 (6 bases). Trimming stripped 6 bases from V and 6 bases from J, with 18 bases between. This CDR3 comprises 15 residues. CDR1 and CDR2 (germline): MNHEY, SVGAGI. CDR3 amino acids: CASSPLGGRGNEQFF. The CDR3 DNA follows: TGTGCCAGCAGCCCTCTAGGGGGTAGGGGCAATGAGCAGTTCTTC.

The V and J genes are TRBV2 and TRBJ2-2; D is ambiguous. The V end lost 4 bases, the J end lost 2 bases, and 8 bases lay between the germline ends. Germline V gene sequence: CDR1 SNHLY, CDR2 FYNNEI. The CDR3 length is 14 residues. This chain's CDR3 is CASSGHDNTGELFF. CDR3 sequence (DNA): TGTGCCAGCAGTGGACACGACAACACCGGGGAGCTGTTTTTT.

The rearrangement joins TRBV7-2 to TRBJ1-2; no clear D. This CDR3 region has 14 residues. The germline CDR1 and CDR2 sequences are SGHTA and FQGNSA. V lost 1 base and J lost 4, with 10 bases in between. DNA for the CDR3: TGTGCCAGCAGCTTAGACGGGAGAACCTATGGCTACACCTTC. This translates into CASSLDGRTYGYTF.

This chain connects TRBV9 to TRBJ2-4; tentative D call: TRBD2 (5 bases). V was cut by 4 bases and J by 13 bases, with 18 bases left in between. The CDR3 sequence is 13 residues long. In germline, CDR1 is SGDLS, CDR2 YYNGEE. For the CDR3, the DNA is TGTGCCAGCAGCCTAAACGTTGATAGCGTACAGTACTTC. Protein sequence: CASSLNVDSVQYF.

The genes are TRBV15 and TRBJ2-2, with 7 bases fitting TRBD1. CDR3 length equals 16 residues. CDR1 is LNHNV and CDR2 is YYDKDF in the germline V gene (reference sequence). The V segment lost 0 bases and the J segment 5 bases; nucleotides outside the gene matches: 6. The CDR3 nucleotides are TGTGCCACCAGCAGAGAATCCGGGACAGCAACCGGGGAGCTGTTTTTT. It yields the protein CATSRESGTATGELFF.

V and J are TRBV5-6 and TRBJ1-3; TRBD1 agrees at 7 bases. Per the germline V gene, CDR1 is SGHDT and CDR2 is YYEEEE. This CDR3 contains 14 residues. V was pared by 3 bases and J by 3 bases, with 3 bases of the junction left unmatched. CDR3: CASSWDSVGNTIYF. Written as DNA, the CDR3 is TGTGCCAGCAGCTGGGACAGTGTTGGAAACACCATATATTTT.

This clone has more than one count but fewer than ten. CDR3 region: CASSEAAGGSTDTQYF. The DNA of the CDR3 is TGTGCCAGCAGTGAAGCGGCGGGGGGAAGCACAGATACGCAGTATTTT. The V call is TRBV6-1, the J call TRBJ2-3, with TRBD2 matching over 8 bases. Unmatched junction bases numbered 2, after V lost 0 bases and J lost 0 bases. The CDR3 length is 16 residues. The germline V gene encodes CDR1 MNHNS and CDR2 SASEGT.

The genes are TRBV7-2 and TRBJ1-2, with D possibly being TRBD1 (6 bases). From germline, CDR1 is SGHTA and CDR2 FQGNSA. The ends were cut back, 5 bases at V and 4 bases at J, with 11 bases in the middle. The length of the CDR3 is 13 residues. The CDR3: CASSPGTSYGYTF. CDR3 DNA: TGTGCCAGCAGCCCCGGGACAAGCTATGGCTACACCTTC. Full variable domain (remainder filled in from reference TRBV7-2 and TRBJ1-2): GAGVSQSPSNKVTEKGKDVELRCDPISGHTALYWYRQSLGQGLEFLIYFQGNSAPDKSGLPSDRFSAERTGGSVSTLTIQRTQQEDSAVYLCASSPGTSYGYTFGSGTRLTVV.

The chain combines TRBV12-5 with TRBJ1-6, with a weak D call TRBD1 (5 bases). Germline lookup yields CDR1 LGHNT and CDR2 FRNRAP. The CDR3 sequence is 18 residues long. V gave up 6 bases and J gave up 2 bases, with 20 bases separating them. The CDR3 DNA reads as TGTGCTAGTGGCCCTCGAGGGACTACCCTCACCTATAATTCACCCCTCCACTTT. Its protein product is CASGPRGTTLTYNSPLHF.